The sequence of this T cell receptor beta chain was determined in a study of shared clonotypes between healthy human individuals. Produced via immunoSEQ multiplex PCR; TCRdb's table is partial and in-frame only. This sample has about 520,000 clones, with 60% to 80% found just once. V gave up 9 bases and J gave up 7 bases, with 12 bases separating them. Germline V gene data show CDR1 as MNHNS and CDR2 as SASEGT. CDR3 size: 11 residues. This clone was picked up many times. Its specificity is unknown. The study, taken as a whole, reports: Sharing of clonotypes among donors was expected to vary with sequencing depth.

Sequenced input: PBMCs. The sequence was collected from a middle-aged woman in good health. Some clones in this sample may be carry-over from other donors' samples. V and J are TRBV6-1 and TRBJ1-2; D perhaps matches TRBD1 (5 bases). This CDR3 is CASTGGAGYTF. The CDR3 nucleotides are TGTGCCAGTACGGGGGGAGCTGGCTACACCTTC.